This is a list of T cell receptor beta chains from one sample in a study of OX40 agonist ivuxolimab in advanced cancers. The assay was immunoSEQ multiplex PCR, and TCRdb's table has in-frame clones only and misses some. The sample lists 45,000 to 60,000 clones; approximately 80% were seen once. The sequencing here drew on CD4+ or CD8+ T cells sorted from blood, taken in a trial of the OX40 agonist ivuxolimab. All receptors derive from an adult with an advanced solid tumor such as melanoma, head and neck, liver or kidney cancer. CDR3s include the opening cysteine and the closing phenylalanine or tryptophan. The D gene is left open where the match is weak. Size is omitted from some rows. Given values are once, few, many or a class for expanded clones.

size	V	J	D	DNA	CDR3
few	TRBV5-1	TRBJ1-1	TRBD1	TGCGCCAGCAGCTCCTGGACAGGGGTGACGGCTGAAGCTTTCTTT	CASSSWTGVTAEAFF
NA	TRBV27	TRBJ2-5	NA	TGTGCCAGCAGTTTGTCACAAGAGACCCAGTACTTC	CASSLSQETQYF
few	TRBV9	TRBJ2-5	TRBD2	TGTGCCAGCAGCGTAGGGGTGACTAGCGGCCGCCAAGAGACCCAGTACTTC	CASSVGVTSGRQETQYF
NA	TRBV7-2	TRBJ1-1	NA	TGTGCCAGCAGTATTAGGTTACAGGGTGGTGAAGCTTTCTTT	CASSIRLQGGEAFF
NA	TRBV5-1	TRBJ2-1	TRBD2	TGCGCCAGCAGTTCCATTAGCGGGAGTGATTACAATGAGCAGTTCTTC	CASSSISGSDYNEQFF
once	TRBV2	TRBJ2-7	NA	TGTGCCAGCAGACACGGACCGACCTACGAGCAGTACTTC	CASRHGPTYEQYF
few	TRBV6-5	TRBJ1-2	NA	TGTGCCAGCAGGACGGACGGCACTAACTATGGCTACACCTTC	CASRTDGTNYGYTF
few	TRBV2	TRBJ1-2	NA	TGTGCCAGCAGGAATACGGGACTTGGAGGCTACACCTTC	CASRNTGLGGYTF
NA	TRBV5-1	TRBJ2-3	NA	TGCGCCAGCAGCTTAATGGGCCCGGGGGATACGCAGTATTTT	CASSLMGPGDTQYF
NA	TRBV25-1	TRBJ1-1	NA	TGTGCCAGCATCATGGGCCCCGGGACTGAAGCTTTCTTT	CASIMGPGTEAFF
NA	TRBV5-5	TRBJ2-7	NA	TGTGCCAGCAAGACTAAGGGTACATCATACGAGCAGTACTTC	CASKTKGTSYEQYF
NA	TRBV2	TRBJ2-2	NA	TGTGCCAGCAGTGAGTTTAACACCGGGGAGCTGTTTTTT	CASSEFNTGELFF
NA	TRBV11-2	TRBJ2-7	NA	TGTGCCAGCAGCCCCCTCTCCCGACGTAATACCTACGAGCAGTACTTC	CASSPLSRRNTYEQYF
NA	TRBV4-1	TRBJ2-1	NA	TGCGCCAGCAGCCAAGATCCTCGTGCCGAGCAGTTCTTC	CASSQDPRAEQFF
NA	TRBV19	TRBJ2-1	NA	TGTGCCAGTAGGGCCCGTCGCGGAGATAATGAGCAGTTCTTC	CASRARRGDNEQFF
NA	TRBV7-9	TRBJ2-1	NA	TGTGCCAGCAGCTTAGGTAGGACTTTAAGCTCCTACAATGAGCAGTTCTTC	CASSLGRTLSSYNEQFF
NA	TRBV28	TRBJ1-5	NA	TGTGCCAGCAGTTTGGGGGGTAGCAATCAGCCCCAGCATTTT	CASSLGGSNQPQHF
NA	TRBV19	TRBJ2-3	TRBD2	TGTGCCAGTAGTATCGGACTAGCGTCCGCAGATACGCAGTATTTT	CASSIGLASADTQYF
NA	TRBV19	TRBJ2-5	TRBD1	TGTGCCAGTAGTGCCCTAACAGGGGGCCGGGAGACCCAGTACTTC	CASSALTGGRETQYF
once	TRBV7-9	TRBJ2-5	TRBD2	TGTGCCAGCAGCTTGAGCGGGATAGAGACCCAGTACTTC	CASSLSGIETQYF
NA	TRBV19	TRBJ2-1	TRBD2	TGTGCCAGTAGAGACCCCGGGAGGAATGAGCAGTTCTTC	CASRDPGRNEQFF
once	TRBV28	TRBJ1-4	NA	TGTGCCAGCAGTTTGGTCCAGCGTAATGAAAAACTGTTTTTT	CASSLVQRNEKLFF
NA	TRBV6-1	TRBJ1-2	TRBD1	TGTGCCAGCAGTGAGCTCCAGGGGGGCGGCTACACCTTC	CASSELQGGGYTF
few	TRBV9	TRBJ1-2	TRBD1	TGTGCCAGCAGCGTAGCTACGTTCGGGGACAGCAACTATGGCTACACCTTC	CASSVATFGDSNYGYTF
few	TRBV9	TRBJ2-2	TRBD1	TGTGCCAGCAGCCCCGCGGCTGGGGACAGGGGGGACACCGGGGAGCTGTTTTTT	CASSPAAGDRGDTGELFF
few	TRBV27	TRBJ2-1	TRBD2	TGTGCCAGCCAAGGCTTCCCGGGACTAGCGGGAGGGGGCAATGAGCAGTTCTTC	CASQGFPGLAGGGNEQFF
NA	TRBV9	TRBJ2-5	TRBD2	TGTGCCAGCAGCCAATACGGGACTAGCGGGGCTATTGGTACCCAGTACTTC	CASSQYGTSGAIGTQYF
NA	TRBV4-2	TRBJ1-4	NA	TGTGCCAGCAGCCAAGATGGGGTCCAAAGGGAGGAAGAAAAACTGTTTTTT	CASSQDGVQREEEKLFF
NA	TRBV10-3	TRBJ1-3	NA	TGTGCCATCAGTGCGGACACTGGAAACACCATATATTTT	CAISADTGNTIYF
NA	TRBV6-6	TRBJ1-5	TRBD1	TGTGCCAGCAGTTACGGACAGGGTTTCAATCAGCCCCAGCATTTT	CASSYGQGFNQPQHF
NA	TRBV7-2	TRBJ2-7	TRBD2	TGTGCCAGCAGCACAGGGACTAGCGGGAGGTCCTACGAGCAGTACTTC	CASSTGTSGRSYEQYF
NA	TRBV7-6	TRBJ2-5	TRBD1	TGTGCCAGCAGCTCCATGCCGGGACAGGGTCGAGAGACCCAGTACTTC	CASSSMPGQGRETQYF
few	TRBV2	TRBJ2-1	NA	TGTGCCAGCAATAGGCCATACGATGCTTACAATGAGCAGTTCTTC	CASNRPYDAYNEQFF
NA	TRBV6-1	TRBJ1-2	NA	TGTGCCAGCAGTGAAGGTAACTGGTATGGCTACACCTTC	CASSEGNWYGYTF
NA	TRBV29-1	TRBJ2-2	NA	TGCACCGTACCTAGGGGGTCGAACACCGGGGAGCTGTTTTTT	CTVPRGSNTGELFF
NA	TRBV9	TRBJ2-1	NA	TGTGCCAGCAGCGTAGCGGGCACCGTAGTCGGTGAGCAGTTCTTC	CASSVAGTVVGEQFF
NA	TRBV30	TRBJ2-3	TRBD2	TGTGCCTGGGGCCCAGCGGGACTTAGCACAGATACGCAGTATTTT	CAWGPAGLSTDTQYF